A selection of T cell receptor beta chains follows, all from one sample in a study of cytomegalovirus exposure and HLA in healthy donors. Sequenced by immunoSEQ multiplex PCR; TCRdb stores in-frame clones only, minus some. This sample has hundreds of thousands of clones, with approximately 84% found just once. The sequenced material came from PBMCs. The receptor set was obtained from a middle-aged woman in good health and CMV-seronegative. Both conserved end residues are part of each CDR3. A D gene is named only where the DNA matches it firmly. Size tells how often a clone was seen (once, few, many) or the class of an expanded clone, and some rows leave it out.

size | length | D | J | V | CDR3 | DNA
- | 15 | - | TRBJ1-1 | TRBV11-2 | CASSLPGSMNTEAFF | TGTGCCAGCAGCCTCCCAGGGTCCATGAACACTGAAGCTTTCTTT
- | 14 | - | TRBJ1-1 | TRBV5-1 | CASSLERMNTEAFF | TGCGCCAGCAGCTTAGAGAGGATGAACACTGAAGCTTTCTTT
- | 11 | TRBD1 | TRBJ1-4 | TRBV20-1 | CSGQGDEKLFF | TGCAGTGGACAGGGTGACGAAAAACTGTTTTTT
- | 16 | - | TRBJ1-6 | TRBV5-4 | CASSTSVGASNSPLHF | TGTGCCAGCAGCACTAGTGTGGGGGCTTCTAATTCACCCCTCCACTTT
- | 16 | - | TRBJ2-2 | TRBV7-3 | CASSLIGQGNTGELFF | TGTGCCAGCAGCTTAATCGGGCAGGGGAACACCGGGGAGCTGTTTTTT
- | 12 | TRBD1 | TRBJ1-5 | TRBV19 | CASSVGQGPQHF | TGTGCCAGTAGTGTAGGACAGGGACCCCAGCATTTT
- | 16 | - | TRBJ1-1 | TRBV2 | CASSEIEVRLNTEAFF | TGTGCCAGCAGTGAAATTGAGGTCCGACTTAACACTGAAGCTTTCTTT
once | 15 | - | TRBJ2-3 | TRBV7-8 | CASSLLPRSTDTQYF | TGTGCCAGCAGCTTACTTCCCCGGAGCACAGATACGCAGTATTTT
- | 16 | TRBD1 | TRBJ1-6 | TRBV6-9 | CASRPQGVPYNSPLHF | TGTGCCAGCAGACCCCAGGGGGTCCCCTATAATTCACCCCTCCACTTT
- | 14 | - | TRBJ2-2 | TRBV5-1 | CASSLPTNTGELFF | TGCGCCAGCAGCTTGCCTACGAACACCGGGGAGCTGTTTTTT
once | 13 | - | TRBJ2-2 | TRBV2 | CASDQGGTGELFF | TGTGCCAGCGATCAGGGAGGAACCGGGGAGCTGTTTTTT
- | 14 | TRBD1 | TRBJ1-2 | TRBV18 | CASSPPGQGDGYTF | TGTGCCAGCTCACCACCGGGACAGGGGGATGGCTACACCTTC
few | 14 | - | TRBJ1-1 | TRBV6-1 | CASSEQRMNTEAFF | TGTGCCAGCAGTGAACAGAGGATGAACACTGAAGCTTTCTTT
- | 14 | - | TRBJ1-1 | TRBV5-1 | CASSAGLLNTEAFF | TGCGCCAGCAGCGCGGGACTGCTGAACACTGAAGCTTTCTTT
- | 15 | - | TRBJ2-3 | TRBV9 | CASSVLASGTDTQYF | TGTGCCAGCAGCGTATTGGCTAGCGGCACAGATACGCAGTATTTT
- | 18 | TRBD1 | TRBJ2-6 | TRBV7-9 | CASSLYRGRSSGANVLTF | TGTGCCAGCAGCTTGTACAGGGGCCGATCCTCTGGGGCCAACGTCCTGACTTTC
few | 15 | TRBD2 | TRBJ2-1 | TRBV10-3 | CAISSLAGKSNEQFF | TGTGCCATCAGCTCCCTAGCGGGGAAGTCCAATGAGCAGTTCTTC
- | 13 | - | TRBJ1-5 | TRBV19 | CASSMGGGFPQHF | TGTGCCAGTAGTATGGGTGGAGGGTTCCCCCAGCATTTT
- | 14 | TRBD1 | TRBJ1-5 | TRBV7-8 | CASSLGQGDQPQHF | TGTGCCAGCAGCTTGGGACAGGGGGACCAGCCCCAGCATTTT
- | 14 | - | TRBJ2-1 | TRBV27 | CASSHTWRGGEQFF | TGTGCCAGCAGCCACACCTGGAGGGGAGGTGAGCAGTTCTTC
- | 21 | TRBD1 | TRBJ1-2 | TRBV9 | CASSVGEGTGGGPKANYGYTF | TGTGCCAGCAGCGTAGGAGAAGGGACAGGGGGAGGCCCGAAAGCTAACTATGGCTACACCTTC
few | 16 | - | TRBJ1-4 | TRBV19 | CASSAPRGTTNEKLFF | TGTGCCAGTAGTGCCCCAAGGGGGACAACTAATGAAAAACTGTTTTTT
- | 16 | TRBD1 | TRBJ1-5 | TRBV2 | CASSITGQGVGQPQHF | TGTGCCAGCAGCATAACTGGACAGGGCGTGGGTCAGCCCCAGCATTTT
- | 12 | TRBD1 | TRBJ1-1 | TRBV30 | CAGKQGTLEAFF | TGTGCCGGAAAACAGGGGACACTTGAAGCTTTCTTT
- | 17 | - | TRBJ1-6 | TRBV12-2 | CASRLVPRDRFNSPLHF | TGTGCAAGTCGCTTAGTGCCCCGGGACAGGTTCAATTCACCCCTCCACTTT
- | 14 | - | TRBJ2-7 | TRBV29-1 | CSGRETPFSYEQYF | TGCAGCGGGAGGGAAACCCCCTTCTCCTACGAGCAGTACTTC
- | 15 | - | TRBJ1-5 | TRBV6-5 | CASSYKGQGNQPQHF | TGTGCCAGCAGTTACAAGGGCCAGGGGAATCAGCCCCAGCATTTT
- | 20 | - | TRBJ2-1 | TRBV5-1 | CASSPTVGRLVAERGKWQFF | TGCGCCAGCAGCCCGACCGTGGGGCGTTTGGTAGCGGAGAGGGGAAAATGGCAGTTCTTC
- | 13 | TRBD1 | TRBJ2-5 | TRBV11-2 | CASRQGAQETQYF | TGTGCCAGCAGACAGGGGGCTCAAGAGACCCAGTACTTC
- | 15 | - | TRBJ2-3 | TRBV7-9 | CSSSSGQSPTDTQYF | TGTTCCAGCAGCTCTGGACAGTCCCCCACAGATACGCAGTATTTT
- | 15 | - | TRBJ1-1 | TRBV7-9 | CSSSPPRAVNTEAFF | TGTTCCAGCAGCCCCCCCAGGGCGGTGAACACTGAAGCTTTCTTT
- | 15 | TRBD1 | TRBJ2-7 | TRBV5-4 | CASTIMGQGAHEQYF | TGTGCCAGCACGATTATGGGACAGGGGGCACACGAGCAGTACTTC
once | 15 | - | TRBJ1-2 | TRBV9 | CASSKQGGGNYGYTF | TGTGCCAGCAGCAAACAAGGGGGGGGGAACTATGGCTACACCTTC
- | 14 | - | TRBJ1-5 | TRBV5-6 | CASSKRQVNQPQHF | TGTGCCAGCAGTAAAAGACAGGTCAATCAGCCCCAGCATTTT
once | 15 | - | TRBJ1-1 | TRBV27 | CASSLQAMVNTEAFF | TGTGCCAGCAGTTTACAGGCTATGGTGAACACTGAAGCTTTCTTT
- | 16 | TRBD1 | TRBJ2-2 | TRBV25-1 | CASSARGQGRGGELFF | TGTGCCAGCAGTGCCCGGGGACAGGGCCGGGGCGGGGAGCTGTTTTTT
- | 14 | TRBD1 | TRBJ2-7 | TRBV9 | CASSVGPGDSEQYF | TGTGCCAGCAGCGTAGGCCCCGGGGACAGCGAGCAGTACTTC
- | 15 | TRBD1 | TRBJ2-7 | TRBV5-1 | CASSHGQGGFNEQYF | TGCGCCAGCAGCCACGGACAGGGTGGTTTCAACGAGCAGTACTTC
- | 12 | TRBD1 | TRBJ1-6 | TRBV11-2 | CASSSIGQVAHF | TGTGCCAGCAGCTCTATCGGACAGGTAGCCCACTTT
- | 13 | - | TRBJ1-4 | TRBV15 | CATSRDLQGTEFF | TGTGCCACCAGCAGAGATTTGCAGGGAACTGAGTTTTTT
- | 13 | TRBD1 | TRBJ1-1 | TRBV7-9 | CASSSQGLGEAFF | TGTGCCAGCAGCTCACAGGGGTTGGGTGAAGCTTTCTTT
- | 14 | - | TRBJ2-2 | TRBV4-3 | CASSLDRDTGELFF | TGCGCCAGCAGCCTAGACCGGGACACCGGGGAGCTGTTTTTT
few | 14 | TRBD2 | TRBJ2-1 | TRBV18 | CASSEAGVYNEQFF | TGTGCCAGCTCCGAAGCGGGGGTGTACAATGAGCAGTTCTTC